Here is one T cell receptor (beta chain) with its context. The data are from a study of blood T cell repertoires in COVID-19. About the study: The samples span acute and convalescent COVID-19 from the United States, Italy and Spain.

V lost 4 bases to trimming and J lost 10 bases, with 17 bases between them. CDR3 length: 14 amino acids. CDR1 SGHDT and CDR2 YYEEEE come from the germline V gene. In the source study's methods: How many nucleated cells were present was estimated from reference gene primer amplification. TCRdb's table, derived via immunoSEQ multiplex PCR, lists solely in-frame clones and lacks some. That table is the source of V, J and clone size, and D and trimming were worked out from the DNA. The sample yields some 150,000 clones, over 75% seen once. Sequenced input: peripheral blood. This clonotype originated in a woman aged 40 to 55 with acute or convalescent COVID-19. The chain joins TRBV5-6 to TRBJ2-2; weak D call: TRBD2 (5 bases). CDR3 loop: CASSDGPTGEELFF. CDR3 DNA sequence: TGTGCCAGCAGCGACGGGCCGACCGGGGAGGAGCTGTTTTTT.